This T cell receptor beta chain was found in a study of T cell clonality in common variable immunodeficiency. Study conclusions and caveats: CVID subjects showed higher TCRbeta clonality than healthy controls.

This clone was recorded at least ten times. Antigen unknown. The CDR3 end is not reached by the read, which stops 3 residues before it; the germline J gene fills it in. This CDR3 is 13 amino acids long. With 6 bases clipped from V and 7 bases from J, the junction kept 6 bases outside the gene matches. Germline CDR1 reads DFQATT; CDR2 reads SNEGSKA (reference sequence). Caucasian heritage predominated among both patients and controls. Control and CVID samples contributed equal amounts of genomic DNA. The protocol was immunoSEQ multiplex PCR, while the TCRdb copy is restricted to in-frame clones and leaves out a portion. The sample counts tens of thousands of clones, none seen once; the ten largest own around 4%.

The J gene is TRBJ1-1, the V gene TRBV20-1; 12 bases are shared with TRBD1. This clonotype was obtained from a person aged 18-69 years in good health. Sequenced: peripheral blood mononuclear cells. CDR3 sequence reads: CSATGTGGGEAFF. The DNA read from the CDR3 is TGCAGTGCGACCGGGACAGGGGGCGGTGAA.